This T cell receptor beta chain is from a study of T cell responses to AZD1222 COVID-19 vaccine. Germline loops: CDR1 MNHEY, CDR2 SVGAGI. The CDR3 spans 13 residues. Trimming took off 5 bases at V and 4 bases at J, with 11 bases between the two ends. Measured with immunoSEQ multiplex PCR; TCRdb has only the in-frame clones, and not every one. The sample carries around 190,000 clones, around 94% recorded once. Of note for this clone: Its specificity is not known. Distinct nucleotide sequences in the sample also encode this CDR3.

Findings and caveats of the study: Samples come after the peak T cell response, not at day 14. Across spike, vaccine-associated CD4 TCRs were found, dominant at 160-218 and 743-854. Targets within unmutated variant regions were reportedly found for nearly half of spike-specific TCRs.

The chain uses TRBV6-5 and TRBJ1-2, with a possible D match to TRBD1 (6 bases). Sequences were derived from peripheral blood, sampled on day 0 of AZD1222 vaccination. The sequence was obtained from an adult in good health. The chain's CDR3 is CASSRTGTYGYTF. DNA of the CDR3: TGTGCCAGCAGTAGAACAGGGACCTATGGCTACACCTTC.